Listed here are 2 T cell receptor delta chains from one sample, sequenced in a study of DNA immune sequencing with unique molecular identifiers. Genomic DNA underwent 32-plex PCR targeting all 8 TRDV and 4 TRDJ genes. A 12-nucleotide UMI was added during 3 to 4 barcoding PCR cycles before adapter PCR. TCRdb re-analyzed the multiplex PCR reads via CATT. The data show hundreds of delta-chain clones, more than 30% seen once. The sequenced sample was buffy coat blood. These receptors were collected from a human donor in good health.

Note on this clone: A read error likely explains why the TCRdb protein, taken from a much larger clone, differs from this DNA's translation at residue 6; the protein shown is translated from the DNA. Here the CDR3 DNA reads TGTGCTCTTGGGGAACAGGCCTTCCTACGGTTAGAGCTCATCTTT. Translating it yields CALGEQAFLRLELIF. V usage is TRDV1 and J usage is TRDJ1, with 9 bases that match TRDD2. Germline lookup yields CDR1 TSWWSYY and CDR2 QGS. CDR3 length: 15 amino acids. The J segment lost 11 bases and the V segment lost 1 base, leaving 11 bases of the junction unmatched.

Worth noting for this clone: A far larger clone is a single base away, which makes a read error likely. The V gene is TRDV1, the J gene TRDJ1; TRDD2 agrees at 9 bases. V trimming: 1 base; J trimming: 11 bases; junction bases outside the gene matches: 11. Germline V CDR1 and CDR2: TSWWSYY, QGS. The CDR3 has 15 residues. The chain's CDR3 is CALGEPTFLRLELIF. DNA of the CDR3: TGTGCTCTTGGGGAACCGACCTTCCTACGGTTAGAGCTCATCTTT.